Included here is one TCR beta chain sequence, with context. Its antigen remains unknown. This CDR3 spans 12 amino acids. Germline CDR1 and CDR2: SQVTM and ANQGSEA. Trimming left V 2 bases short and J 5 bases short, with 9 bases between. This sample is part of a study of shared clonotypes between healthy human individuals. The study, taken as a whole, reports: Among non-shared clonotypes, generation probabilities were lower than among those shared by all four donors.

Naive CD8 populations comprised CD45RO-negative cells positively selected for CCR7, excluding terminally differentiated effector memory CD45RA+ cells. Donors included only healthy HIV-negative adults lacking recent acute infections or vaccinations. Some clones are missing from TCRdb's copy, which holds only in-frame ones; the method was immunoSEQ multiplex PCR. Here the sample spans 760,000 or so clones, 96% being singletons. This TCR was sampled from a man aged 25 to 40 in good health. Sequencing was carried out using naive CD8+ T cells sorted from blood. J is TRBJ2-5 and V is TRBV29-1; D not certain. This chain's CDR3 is CSVEWVGETQYF. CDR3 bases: TGCAGCGTTGAATGGGTGGGGGAGACCCAGTACTTC.